Sequencing of this T cell receptor beta chain was carried out in a study of T cell responses to AZD1222 COVID-19 vaccine. Findings and caveats of the study: Among AZD1222 vaccinees, only 5 or 6 were seropositive at baseline. Regions 160-218 and 743-854 held dominance among vaccine-associated CD4 TCRs, which spanned spike. The donors showed a predominance of white British ancestry and of females, with possible underestimation of clonal diversity. Repertoire collection took place solely once the T cell response had peaked.

About this clone itself: Its antigen is unidentified.

The protocol was immunoSEQ multiplex PCR, while the TCRdb copy is restricted to in-frame clones and leaves out a portion. Among more than 140,000 clones, 88% were seen once, and the ten largest hold 3% to 4%. Sequenced material: peripheral blood, taken on day 0 of MenACWY control vaccination. This TCR derives from an adult in good health.

CDR3 nucleotides: TGTGCCAGCAGTGAAGCGCATAGCGGCCAGCCCCAGCATTTT. Its translation: CASSEAHSGQPQHF. This rearrangement joins TRBV6-1 to TRBJ1-5, with D uncertain. Germline V CDR1 and CDR2: MNHNS, SASEGT. Trimming took 0 bases from V and 7 from J, leaving 10 bases between them. The CDR3 is 14 amino acids.